Listed below are T cell receptor beta chains from one sample, sequenced in a study of blood T cell repertoires in COVID-19. The method was immunoSEQ multiplex PCR; TCRdb's version includes in-frame clones alone and lacks a portion of them. The data show over 250,000 clones, roughly 91% seen once. Input material: PBMCs or T cells enriched from blood (not recorded which). The origin of the receptors is an older woman who had recovered from COVID-19. The CDR3 runs from the conserved cysteine through the conserved F or W.

TRBJ1-4 TRBV30 CAWSRQGANEKLFF
TRBJ1-1 TRBV5-8 CASSLGGRRGTEAFF
TRBJ1-6 TRBV19 CASSREQGNSPLHF
TRBJ2-7 TRBV5-5 CASSSQLRGYEQYF
TRBJ1-5 TRBV3-1/TRBV3-2 CASSQDNGPNQPQHF
TRBJ1-3 TRBV5-1 CASSFDSLAGNTIYF
TRBJ2-1 TRBV24-1 CATAQRNNEQFF
TRBJ1-1 TRBV5-8 CASSFEEAFF
TRBJ1-1 TRBV9 CASSVESYTEAFF
TRBJ1-1 TRBV5-4 CASSLRDTPNTEAFF
TRBJ1-5 TRBV11-2 CASSSSGNQPQHF
TRBJ1-1 TRBV24-1 CATSDVLNTEAFF
TRBJ2-2 TRBV28 CASTGLPYTGELFF
TRBJ2-2 TRBV27 CASSGLAGGPHTGELFF
TRBJ1-4 TRBV6-5 CASRDREGYEKLFF
TRBJ2-1 TRBV27 CASSPLTSGSRLGLEQFF
TRBJ2-1 TRBV4-2 CASSPRLLDYNEQFF
TRBJ1-2 TRBV12-3/TRBV12-4 CASSLGGVDGYTF
TRBJ2-1 TRBV4-1 CASSQVGLVSDEQFF
TRBJ1-5 TRBV24-1 CATSDHPRDSGWGNQPQHF
TRBJ2-1 TRBV19 CASRKGSGRAYNEQFF
TRBJ1-2 TRBV7-9 CASSLGTGSDGYTF
TRBJ1-4 TRBV12-3/TRBV12-4 CASSFSGEKLFF
TRBJ1-1 TRBV3-1/TRBV3-2 CASSQFPSPEAFF
TRBJ1-1 TRBV3-1/TRBV3-2 CASSWTDRADTEAFF
TRBJ2-3 TRBV28 CASSFRGRRTDTQYF
TRBJ2-5 TRBV12-3/TRBV12-4 CASSLGGGGTQYF
TRBJ2-5 TRBV5-1 CASSSLKGSVAGIGETQYF
TRBJ2-4 TRBV29-1 CSASLADGGSIQYF
TRBJ1-1 TRBV28 CASGRVQTAEAFF
TRBJ2-7 TRBV4-1 CASSHQYSGGYEQYF
TRBJ1-2 TRBV10-3 CAIRAQGANYGYTF
TRBJ1-2 TRBV5-4 CASSQKPGGYTF
TRBJ1-2 TRBV19 CASRTGEAYGYTF
TRBJ2-5 TRBV3-1/TRBV3-2 CASSPQGWETQYF
TRBJ2-2 TRBV29-1 CSVRAGELFF
TRBJ2-3 TRBV11-2 CASSLRGAEGGGALDTQYF
TRBJ1-6 TRBV7-9 CASSFLGQGGNSPLHF
TRBJ2-1 TRBV5-5 CASSPGGEIDEQFF
TRBJ2-1 TRBV5-1 CASSGQHNEQFF
TRBJ1-4 TRBV2 CASSEPFATNEKLFF
TRBJ1-1 TRBV2 CASSRPREAFF
TRBJ1-2 TRBV28 CASSLRGYGYTF
TRBJ1-5 TRBV10-3 CAISKGRNSNQPQHF
TRBJ1-6 TRBV7-9 CASRSEGQNSPLHF
TRBJ1-2 TRBV10-3 CAISRDRSYGYTF
TRBJ1-2 TRBV2 CASTDRDNYGYTF
TRBJ1-2 TRBV3-1/TRBV3-2 CASSQVGTDYVYTF